The 21 T cell receptor beta chains presented below share a single source sample, sequenced in a study of cytomegalovirus exposure and HLA in healthy donors. PCR primers comprised 60 Vbeta and 13 Jbeta primers. This table comes from immunoSEQ multiplex PCR, and its TCRdb copy is limited to in-frame clones, with some not included. In the table there are around 150,000 clones, roughly 78% of which are singletons. Sequenced sample: PBMCs. Receptor source: a man aged 35-49 years in good health and CMV-seropositive.

The chain is built from TRBV19 and TRBJ2-3; 14 positions match TRBD2. The germline V gene has CDR1 LNHDA and CDR2 SQIVND (reference sequence). The CDR3 is 16 residues long. The J segment lost 3 bases and the V segment lost 5 bases, leaving 4 bases of the junction unmatched. The CDR3 region is CASSGGTSGGTDTQYF. The CDR3, as DNA: TGTGCCAGTAGTGGAGGGACTAGCGGGGGAACAGATACGCAGTATTTT.

The chain recombines TRBV9 with TRBJ2-1; a possible D gene is TRBD2 (6 bases). This CDR3 is 15 amino acids long. CDR1 is SGDLS and CDR2 is YYNGEE in the germline V gene. The V gene lost 0 bases and the J gene lost 5 bases, with 12 bases spanning the gap. The CDR3 DNA reads as TGTGCCAGCAGCGTAGACGGGAGAACCGACAATGAGCAGTTCTTC. It codes for CASSVDGRTDNEQFF. The full variable domain, with the rest looked up from reference TRBV9 and TRBJ2-1, is DSGVTQTPKHLITATGQRVTLRCSPRSGDLSVYWYQQSLDQGLQFLIQYYNGEERAKGNILERFSAQQFPDLHSELNLSSLELGDSALYFCASSVDGRTDNEQFFGPGTRLTVL.

This clone was seen only a few times. The rearrangement links TRBV5-1 to TRBJ1-2; 7 bases align to TRBD1. Trimming cost V 0 bases and J 4 bases; bases outside gene matches: 6. The length of the CDR3 is 15 residues. Germline V gene sequence: CDR1 SGHRS, CDR2 YFSETQ. As DNA, the CDR3 is TGCGCCAGCAGCTTGGGACAGGGTACTACCTATGGCTACACCTTC. This encodes CASSLGQGTTYGYTF.

This sequence joins TRBV7-2 and TRBJ2-1; 9 bases align to TRBD2. V lost 2 bases, J lost 4 bases, and 6 bases stayed unmatched. The CDR3 is made up of 16 amino acids. The germline V gene has CDR1 SGHTA and CDR2 FQGNSA. The CDR3 DNA is TGTGCCAGCAGCTTAATCGGTACTAGCGGGTACAATGAGCAGTTCTTC. This sequence encodes CASSLIGTSGYNEQFF.

J is TRBJ1-2 and V is TRBV19; D is undetermined. CDR1 and CDR2 (germline): LNHDA, SQIVND (reference sequence). The germline V and J ends were trimmed by 5 bases and 4 bases, with 20 bases remaining between them. This CDR3 contains 16 residues. CDR3 residues: CASSQPNRRWVYGYTF. In DNA form, the CDR3 reads TGTGCCAGTAGTCAACCCAACAGACGGTGGGTCTATGGCTACACCTTC.

V is TRBV11-2 and J is TRBJ1-1; D gene unclear. V lost 5 bases, J lost 11 bases, and 12 bases lay in between. The germline V gene encodes CDR1 SGHAT and CDR2 FQNNGV. The CDR3 sequence is 11 residues long. The DNA of the CDR3 is TGTGCCAGCAGCGCTGCGGTGCGGGCTTTCTTT. Residues: CASSAAVRAFF.

This clone was counted a single time. Other DNA sequences of this sample code for an identical CDR3. The chain recombines TRBV5-4 with TRBJ2-7, with 7 bases that match TRBD1. Per the germline V gene, CDR1 is SGHNT and CDR2 is YYREEE (reference sequence). The trim removed 2 bases at V and 2 bases at J, leaving 7 bases unmatched. The CDR3 covers 15 residues. For the CDR3, the DNA is TGTGCCAGCAGCTTTTCGGACAGGATCACCTACGAGCAGTACTTC. Amino acid sequence: CASSFSDRITYEQYF.

The chain has TRBV18 and TRBJ1-2; D might be TRBD1 (6 bases). CDR1 KGHSH and CDR2 LQKENI come from the germline V gene. Trimming took 3 bases from V and 5 from J, leaving 16 bases between them. The CDR3 loop spans 15 amino acids. CDR3 DNA sequence: TGTGCCAGCTCACCCCGGGACACAGCACAATATGGCTACACCTTC. It yields the protein CASSPRDTAQYGYTF. Complete variable domain (other parts from reference TRBV18 and TRBJ1-2): NAGVMQNPRHLVRRRGQEARLRCSPMKGHSHVYWYRQLPEEGLKFMVYLQKENIIDESGMPKERFSAEFPKEGPSILRIQQVVRGDSAAYFCASSPRDTAQYGYTFGSGTRLTVV.

This clone was detected only a few times. The chain links TRBV11-2 to TRBJ2-3; 9 nucleotides align to TRBD2. CDR1 is SGHAT and CDR2 is FQNNGV in the germline V gene. This CDR3 comprises 17 residues. J lost 4 bases, V lost 2 bases, and 10 bases had no gene match. The DNA for the CDR3 is TGTGCCAGCAGCTTAAGTCTGAGCGGGAGGTTTTCAGATACGCAGTATTTT. This codes for CASSLSLSGRFSDTQYF.

This clone was recorded only once. This rearrangement joins TRBV10-3 to TRBJ2-5, with D unclear. Trimming cost V 2 bases and J 2 bases, with 9 bases left between them. The CDR3 extends over 14 amino acids. Germline CDR1 reads ENHRY; CDR2 reads SYGVKD. The CDR3 is CAISEELSQETQYF. The DNA for the CDR3 is TGTGCCATCAGTGAGGAGTTGAGTCAAGAGACCCAGTACTTC.

The J gene is TRBJ1-4, the V gene TRBV30, with D maybe TRBD1 (5 bases). Per germline, CDR1 GTSNPN and CDR2 SVGIG (reference sequence). Trimming removed 2 bases at V and 7 bases at J, with 8 bases between. The CDR3 has 12 residues. The CDR3 bases are TGTGCCTGGAGTCAAAGGGGTGAAAAACTGTTTTTT. It codes for CAWSQRGEKLFF.

The chain employs TRBV25-1 and TRBJ2-3, with 10 bases lining up with TRBD2. With 5 bases clipped from V and 1 base from J, the junction kept 6 bases outside the gene matches. Germline loops: CDR1 MGHDK, CDR2 SYGVNS. This CDR3 spans 16 amino acids. The chain's CDR3 is CASSRRTSGRTDTQYF. For the CDR3, the DNA is TGTGCCAGCAGTCGAAGGACTAGCGGACGCACAGATACGCAGTATTTT.

This chain uses TRBV19 with TRBJ2-5, with TRBD2 matching 10 bases. Trimming took 5 bases from V and 2 from J; bases not matched to a gene: 5. Germline lookup yields CDR1 LNHDA and CDR2 SQIVND (reference sequence). The length of the CDR3 is 15 residues. The CDR3 nucleotides read TGTGCCAGTAGTGCCCCACTAGCGGGGCAAGAGACCCAGTACTTC. It codes for CASSAPLAGQETQYF.

This clone occurred a few times. V gene TRBV29-1 combines with J gene TRBJ2-1; 9 bases match TRBD2. The J segment lost 5 bases and the V segment lost 3 bases, leaving 8 bases of the junction unmatched. CDR3 size: 15 residues. Germline V gene sequence: CDR1 SQVTM, CDR2 ANQGSEA. CDR3 in amino acids: CSVETSGHWNNEQFF. DNA of the CDR3: TGCAGCGTTGAGACTAGCGGCCATTGGAACAATGAGCAGTTCTTC.

The rearrangement joins TRBV12-5 to TRBJ1-5; 10 nucleotides match TRBD1. Germline CDR1 is LGHNT and CDR2 is FRNRAP. Losses at the gene ends were 5 bases for V and 3 bases for J; bases not matched to a gene: 4. The CDR3 sequence is 15 residues long. CDR3 in amino acids: CASGPGQGSNQPQHF. In nucleotides, the CDR3 is TGTGCTAGTGGTCCGGGACAGGGGTCCAATCAGCCCCAGCATTTT.

The chain joins TRBV11-3 to TRBJ2-3; TRBD2 matches at 13 bases. The CDR3 consists of 16 residues. J gave up 4 bases and V 5 bases, and 6 bases lay outside the gene matches. Germline values: CDR1 SGHNT, CDR2 YENEEA. CDR3 DNA sequence: TGTGCCAGCAGCCTAGGACTAGCGGGAGCAGCAGATACGCAGTATTTT. It is translated as CASSLGLAGAADTQYF.

This clone occurred once. The chain carries TRBV25-1 and TRBJ1-4, with D tentatively TRBD1 (6 bases). This CDR3 comprises 14 residues. From germline, CDR1 is MGHDK and CDR2 SYGVNS. V lost 0 bases and J lost 6, with 8 bases in between. The CDR3 spells CASSEYRGDEKLFF. The CDR3 DNA reads TGTGCCAGCAGTGAATACAGGGGTGATGAAAAACTGTTTTTT.

The J gene is TRBJ1-2, the V gene TRBV5-1, with D uncertain. Germline CDR1 reads SGHRS; CDR2 reads YFSETQ. The V end lost 2 bases, the J end lost 0 bases, and 11 bases lay between the germline ends. This CDR3 is 15 amino acids long. CDR3 coding DNA: TGCGCCAGCAGCTTATTGCAGTCCGCTAACTATGGCTACACCTTC. Its translation is CASSLLQSANYGYTF.

This clone was counted once. The chain combines TRBV28 with TRBJ1-3; a weak D match, TRBD1 (6 bases). The CDR3 spans 14 residues. From germline, CDR1 is MDHEN and CDR2 SYDVKM. V was cut by 8 bases and J by 3 bases, with 14 bases left in between. CDR3 sequence: CASAHDRHGNTIYF. CDR3 bases: TGTGCCAGCGCCCATGACAGGCATGGAAACACCATATATTTT.

The gene calls are TRBV19 and TRBJ1-2; D is ambiguous. Germline V gene data show CDR1 as LNHDA and CDR2 as SQIVND (reference sequence). The CDR3 is 14 residues long. The V end was cut by 3 bases, the J end by 1 base, with 9 bases between. CDR3 DNA: TGTGCCAGTAGTATCTCACAGAGTAACTATGGCTACACCTTC. Residues: CASSISQSNYGYTF.

The chain is built from TRBV10-1 and TRBJ2-7; 10 nucleotides match TRBD2. The germline gives CDR1 WNHNN, CDR2 SYGVQD (reference sequence). Unmatched junction bases numbered 7, after V lost 3 bases and J lost 5 bases. The CDR3 consists of 15 residues. The DNA of the CDR3 is TGCGCCAGCAGTGAAAGCGGGAGGGCCCGGGACGAGCAGTACTTC. Amino acids: CASSESGRARDEQYF.